A single TCR beta chain is shown here with its context. A read error may be the cause here, since a much bigger clone is one base away. Sample barcodes and UMIs were carried by the TCR alpha and TCR beta cDNA libraries that 5'RACE generated with constant-segment primers. TCRdb fed the 5' RACE reads into MiXCR, producing one record per CDR3 protein. The table includes under 700,000 distinct CDR3 sequences, roughly 20% detected once. CDR1 SGHDN and CDR2 FVKESK come from the germline V gene. CDR3 length: 13 amino acids. These data come from a study of T-cell memory formation after mild COVID-19. Sequencing used PBMCs or a T cell subset sorted from them (not recorded which). The rearrangement links TRBV14 to TRBJ1-5; no reliable D call. This clonotype was sampled from an adult woman who had mild COVID-19 (a few samples of this study predate the infection). Cell type and time point are not known. The DNA of the CDR3 is TGTGCCAGCAGCCAAGCCCCCCACCAGCCCCGGCATTTT. This gives the protein CASSQAPHQPRHF. Supplemented by reference TRBV14 and TRBJ1-5, the full variable domain reads EAGVTQFPSHSVIEKGQTVTLRCDPISGHDNLYWYRRVMGKEIKFLLHFVKESKQDESGMPNNRFLAERTGGTYSTLKVQPAELEDSGVYFCASSQAPHQPRHFGDGTRLSIL.